The T cell receptor (beta chain) described here comes from a study of metastatic and nonmetastatic thyroid tumors. Each patient went into thyroid surgery without having received any treatment. TCRdb called clones again from the PCR reads with MiXCR. The sample records 60,000 or so clones, 25% to 30% being singletons. CDR3 size: 14 residues. Germline V gene data show CDR1 as MNHNS and CDR2 as SASEGT. Trimming cost V 3 bases and J 9 bases, with 12 bases left between them. The specimen was blood. The sequence derives from a female donor with papillary thyroid cancer or a benign thyroid nodule (not recorded which). Some clones in this sample may be carry-over from other donors' samples. The chain joins TRBV6-1 to TRBJ1-6; tentatively, D is TRBD1 (6 bases). The CDR3 sequence is CASSDFGRGSPLHF. CDR3 DNA: TGTGCCAGCAGTGATTTTGGCAGGGGTTCACCCCTCCACTTT.